This T cell receptor (beta chain) was captured in a study of graft-versus-host responses after intestinal transplantation. Sequenced by immunoSEQ multiplex PCR; TCRdb stores in-frame clones only, minus some. The sample lists about 69,000 clones, roughly 92% occurring once. V lost 4 bases to trimming and J lost 5 bases; unmatched junction nucleotides: 9. Germline V CDR1 and CDR2: SGHNT, YYREEE (reference sequence). CDR3 length equals 16 residues. This receptor was identified in a human patient who received an intestinal transplant, so some T cells may come from the graft donor. V usage is TRBV5-4 and J usage is TRBJ2-3; 11 positions match TRBD2. The input for sequencing was bone marrow, taken less than 750 days after intestinal transplantation. The CDR3 is CASSPELAGDRDTQYF. The CDR3 DNA reads as TGTGCCAGCAGCCCCGAACTAGCGGGGGATCGAGATACGCAGTATTTT.